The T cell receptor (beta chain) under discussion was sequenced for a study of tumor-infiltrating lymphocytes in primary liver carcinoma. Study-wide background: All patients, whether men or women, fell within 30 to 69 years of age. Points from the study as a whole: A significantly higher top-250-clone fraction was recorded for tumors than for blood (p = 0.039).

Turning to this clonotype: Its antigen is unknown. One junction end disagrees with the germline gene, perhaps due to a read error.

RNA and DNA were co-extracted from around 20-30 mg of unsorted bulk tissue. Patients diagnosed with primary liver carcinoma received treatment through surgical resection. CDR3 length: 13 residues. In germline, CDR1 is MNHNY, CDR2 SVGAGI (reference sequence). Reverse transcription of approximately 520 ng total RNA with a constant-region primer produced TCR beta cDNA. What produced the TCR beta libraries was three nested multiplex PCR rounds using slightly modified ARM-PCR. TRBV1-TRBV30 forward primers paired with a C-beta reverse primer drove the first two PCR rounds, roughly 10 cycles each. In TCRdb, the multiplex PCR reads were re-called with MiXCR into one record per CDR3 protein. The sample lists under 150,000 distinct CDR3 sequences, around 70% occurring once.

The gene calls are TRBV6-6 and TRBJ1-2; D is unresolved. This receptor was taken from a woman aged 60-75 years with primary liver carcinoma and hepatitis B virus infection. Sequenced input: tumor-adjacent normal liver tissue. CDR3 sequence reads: CASSYKVLYGHTF. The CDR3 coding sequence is TGTGCCAGCAGTTACAAGGTTCTCTATGGCCACACCTTC.